A single T cell receptor (beta chain) is shown here with its context. This entry is derived from a study of blood T cell repertoires in COVID-19. Across the study: Sites in the United States, Italy and Spain provided acute and convalescent COVID-19 samples. The cDNA or gDNA used as material had been derived from T cells, B-cell-depleted T cells, or PBMCs.

Per the authors' pipeline: Amplified reference gene primers provided the basis for estimating nucleated cell counts. TCRdb keeps only in-frame clones here, not all; method: immunoSEQ multiplex PCR. For V, J and clone size, that table is used; D and trimming come from the DNA. The sample has some 71,000 clones; more than 65% are singletons. This CDR3 spans 16 amino acids. The V end was cut by 4 bases, the J end by 0 bases, with 13 bases between. The germline V gene has CDR1 KGHDR and CDR2 SFDVKD. The sequenced material came from peripheral blood. This TCR was recovered from a woman aged 50 to 60 with acute or convalescent COVID-19. The rearrangement links TRBV24-1 to TRBJ2-3, with D uncertain. CDR3 protein: CATSDLEFASTDTQYF. In nucleotides, the CDR3 is TGTGCCACCAGTGACCTAGAATTTGCTAGCACAGATACGCAGTATTTT.